A selection of T cell receptor beta chains follows, all from one sample in a study of T cell responses to AZD1222 COVID-19 vaccine. The table came from immunoSEQ multiplex PCR; TCRdb's copy has only in-frame clones and leaves some out. The top ten hold roughly 16% of the sample, which has 140,000 to 150,000 clones, around 88% seen once. Material: peripheral blood, obtained on day 0 of AZD1222 vaccination. The receptors here all came from an adult in good health. The CDR3 runs from the conserved cysteine through the conserved F or W. Rows may omit the clone size; those that give it use once, few, many or a size class.

NA,TRBV24-1,CATSDRTSQGDEQFF
NA,TRBV5-1,CASRPPGQIYEQYF
NA,TRBV7-2,CASSLRTSGSSTDTQYF
NA,TRBV6-6,CASSYEAGGRDTQYF
NA,TRBV4-1,CASSHAGGESPLHF
NA,TRBV5-1,CASSHFWGQETQYF
once,TRBV7-8,CASSLADRPRSGYTF
NA,TRBV25-1,CASSDTRTNEKLFF
NA,TRBV19,CASSMTGGNQETQYF
NA,TRBV28,CASSLRQIIYEQYF
NA,TRBV18,CASSPNRDSYEQYF
once,TRBV6-5,CASSRQGGIQETQYF
NA,TRBV7-2,CASSFPPSYNEQFF
NA,TRBV7-6,CASSSSSGGDLIEQFF
NA,TRBV7-3,CASSKTGTGVRTEAFF
NA,TRBV5-1,CASSPDGVSGNTIYF
NA,TRBV7-6,CASSLAGERNEQFF
NA,TRBV18,CASSSGGADTQYF
once,TRBV28,CASRAFSSGSYEQYF
NA,TRBV21-1,CASSLSAFF